This T cell receptor (beta chain) was sequenced during a study of shared T cell receptors in the human thymus (dated by TCRdb to the early 2020s). Regarding the study in general: The study examined how the human thymus generates shared, self-reactive T-cell receptor alpha chains.

A word on this clone: What antigen it recognizes has not been identified. One base away there is no much larger clone; base qualities are not given.

Looking up the germline V gene yields CDR1 SGHDN and CDR2 FVKESK. Unmatched junction bases come to 6, with V trimmed by 0 bases and J by 2 bases. From the cysteine through the phenylalanine, the CDR3 covers 17 amino acids. Only the CDR3 region is kept as DNA, spanning 51 bases read in frame from base 1. Libraries were prepared through the immunoSEQ multiplex PCR assay. This immuneACCESS table, as held by TCRdb, lists in-frame sequences with V and J called but not all clones. Of the missing ones, under half trace to an unresolved V gene in checked studies; the others have no known cause. The sample table records 600,000 to 900,000 clones; 80% to 90% of these occur just once. The ten largest clonotypes hold roughly 0.01% of the sample. These sequences were also reported in another study, on human thymus T cells. The second publication reports: In Finland, the donors were immunologically healthy infants who were having open corrective cardiac surgery for congenital heart defects. The thymus tissue came from surgical resects taken out during corrective cardiac surgery. Usage of V and J gene segments appeared to be biased in both the thymic and the peripheral blood repertoires. The related research reported highly overlapping thymic TCR repertoires among unrelated individuals. The study described the TCR alpha and beta repertoires in roughly 8 infant thymus samples and a few matching peripheral blood samples. Donor ages ranging from about 6 to 244 days were recorded, and 5 to 7 male and a couple of female infants were included in the cohort. Thymocytes were released mechanically from tissue and stored at -70 °C as pellets of about 10-34 million cells. A QIAsymphony instrument was used to extract genomic DNA from frozen cell pellets. Using the immunoSEQ multiplex PCR assay, the TCRB and TCRAD loci were amplified from a standardized quantity of quality-controlled genomic DNA. The amplicons covered the V(D)J region and were long enough to include the CDR3 and to identify the V and J genes. Through the commercial immunoSEQ service, the amplicons were sequenced on an Illumina platform. Corrections for primer bias and sequencing errors followed previously described methods, while TCRAD and TCRB definitions were based on the IMGT database. The repertoires were analysed using immunoSEQ Analyzer 3.0 and VDJTools for basic statistics, V/J segment usage, diversity estimates, rarefaction and pairwise overlap. To estimate diversity, the Chao1, ChaoE, Efron-Thisted, Shannon and inverse Simpson indices were applied, and diversity was also estimated on datasets down-sampled to the smallest sample. Repertoire overlap was assessed by strict matching of CDR3 nucleotide sequence, V gene and J gene, and clustering was done by Jaccard-based multidimensional scaling. On average, thymus samples yielded roughly 800,000 unique TCRB clonotypes, whereas blood samples yielded about 84,000.

Sequencing input: thymocytes. The source is a girl under three years old with a congenital heart defect. Donor details come from another sample of the same person, matched by shared clones. The chain is encoded by TRBV14 joined to TRBJ2-1, with 8 bases matching TRBD2. The DNA is as follows: TGTGCCAGCAGCCAAGACCGCTGGCGGGGGGCCTACAATGAGCAGTTCTTC. This translates into CASSQDRWRGAYNEQFF.